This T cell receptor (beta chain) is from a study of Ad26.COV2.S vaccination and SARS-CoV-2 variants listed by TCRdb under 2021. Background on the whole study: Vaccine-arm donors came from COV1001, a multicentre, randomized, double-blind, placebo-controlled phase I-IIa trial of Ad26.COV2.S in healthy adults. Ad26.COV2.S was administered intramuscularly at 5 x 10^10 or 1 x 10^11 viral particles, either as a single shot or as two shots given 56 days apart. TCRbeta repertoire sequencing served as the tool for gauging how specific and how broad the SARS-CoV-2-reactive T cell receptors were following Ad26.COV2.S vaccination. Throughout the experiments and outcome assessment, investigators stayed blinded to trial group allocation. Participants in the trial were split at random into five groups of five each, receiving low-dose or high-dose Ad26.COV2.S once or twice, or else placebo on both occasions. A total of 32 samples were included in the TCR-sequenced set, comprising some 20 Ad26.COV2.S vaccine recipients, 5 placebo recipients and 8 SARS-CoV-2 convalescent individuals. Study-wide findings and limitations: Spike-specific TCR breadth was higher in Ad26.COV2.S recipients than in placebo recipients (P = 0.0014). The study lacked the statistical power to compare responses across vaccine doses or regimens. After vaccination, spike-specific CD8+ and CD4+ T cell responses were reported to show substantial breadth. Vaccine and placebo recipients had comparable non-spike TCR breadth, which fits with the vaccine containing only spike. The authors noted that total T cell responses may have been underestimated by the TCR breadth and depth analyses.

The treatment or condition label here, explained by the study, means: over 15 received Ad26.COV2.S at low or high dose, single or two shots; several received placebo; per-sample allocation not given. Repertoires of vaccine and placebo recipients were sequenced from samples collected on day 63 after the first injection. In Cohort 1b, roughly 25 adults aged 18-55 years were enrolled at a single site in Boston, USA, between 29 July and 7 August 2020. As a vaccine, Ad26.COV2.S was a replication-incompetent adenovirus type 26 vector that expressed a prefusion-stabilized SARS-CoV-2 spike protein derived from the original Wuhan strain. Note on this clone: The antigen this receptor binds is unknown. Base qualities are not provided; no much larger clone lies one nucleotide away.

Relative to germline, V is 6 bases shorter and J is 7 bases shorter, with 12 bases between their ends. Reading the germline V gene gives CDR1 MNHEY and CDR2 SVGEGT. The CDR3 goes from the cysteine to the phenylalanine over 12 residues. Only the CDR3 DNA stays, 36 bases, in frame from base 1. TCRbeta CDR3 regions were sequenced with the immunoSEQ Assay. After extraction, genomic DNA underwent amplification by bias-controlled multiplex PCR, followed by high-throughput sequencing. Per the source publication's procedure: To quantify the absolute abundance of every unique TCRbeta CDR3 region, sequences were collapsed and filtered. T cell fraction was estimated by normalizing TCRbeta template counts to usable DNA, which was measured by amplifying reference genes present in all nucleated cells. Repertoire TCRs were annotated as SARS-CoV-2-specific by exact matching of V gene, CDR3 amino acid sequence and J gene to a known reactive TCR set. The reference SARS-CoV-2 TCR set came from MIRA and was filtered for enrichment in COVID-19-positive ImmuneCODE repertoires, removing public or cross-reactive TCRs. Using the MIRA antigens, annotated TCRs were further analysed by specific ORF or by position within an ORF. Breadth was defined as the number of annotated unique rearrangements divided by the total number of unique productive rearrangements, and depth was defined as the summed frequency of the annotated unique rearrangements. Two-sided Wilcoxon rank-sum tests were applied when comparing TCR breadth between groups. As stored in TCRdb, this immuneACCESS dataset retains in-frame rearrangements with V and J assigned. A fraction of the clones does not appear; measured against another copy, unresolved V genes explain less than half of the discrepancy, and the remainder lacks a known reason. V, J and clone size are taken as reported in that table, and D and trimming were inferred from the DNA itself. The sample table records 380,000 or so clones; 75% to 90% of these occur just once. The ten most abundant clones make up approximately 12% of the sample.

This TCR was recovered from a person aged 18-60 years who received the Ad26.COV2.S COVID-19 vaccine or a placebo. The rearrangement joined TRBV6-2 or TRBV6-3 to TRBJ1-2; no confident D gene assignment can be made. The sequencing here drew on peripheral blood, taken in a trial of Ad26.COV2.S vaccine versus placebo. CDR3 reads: CASSRTNSGYTF. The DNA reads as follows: TGTGCCAGCAGCCGAACAAACAGTGGCTACACCTTC.